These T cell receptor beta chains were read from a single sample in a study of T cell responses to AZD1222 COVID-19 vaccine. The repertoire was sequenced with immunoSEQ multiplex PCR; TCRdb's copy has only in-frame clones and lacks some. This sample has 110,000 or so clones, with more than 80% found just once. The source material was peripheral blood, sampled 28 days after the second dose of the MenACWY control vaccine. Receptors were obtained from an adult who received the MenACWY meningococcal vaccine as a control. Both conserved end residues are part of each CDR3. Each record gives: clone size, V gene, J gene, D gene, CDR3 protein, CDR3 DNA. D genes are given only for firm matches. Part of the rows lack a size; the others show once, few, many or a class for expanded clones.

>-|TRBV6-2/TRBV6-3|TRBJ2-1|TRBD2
CASSPWTSGGPSYNEQFF
TGTGCCAGCAGTCCATGGACTAGCGGGGGGCCTTCCTACAATGAGCAGTTCTTC
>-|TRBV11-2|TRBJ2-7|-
CASSPDPFYEQYF
TGTGCCAGCAGCCCGGATCCTTTCTACGAGCAGTACTTC
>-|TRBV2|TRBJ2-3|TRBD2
CASSGSSGGALTDTQYF
TGTGCCAGCAGTGGGTCAAGCGGGGGGGCCCTCACAGATACGCAGTATTTT
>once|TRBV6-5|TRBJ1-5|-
CASKQGLLSNQPQHF
TGTGCCAGCAAACAGGGTTTGTTAAGCAATCAGCCCCAGCATTTT
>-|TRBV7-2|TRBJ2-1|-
CASSPPGVYNEQFF
TGTGCCAGCAGCCCCCCGGGGGTGTACAATGAGCAGTTCTTC
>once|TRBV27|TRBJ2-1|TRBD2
CASRWGLAHNEQFF
TGTGCCAGCAGATGGGGACTAGCCCACAATGAGCAGTTCTTC
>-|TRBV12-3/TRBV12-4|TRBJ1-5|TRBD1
CASSPQGYQPQHF
TGTGCCAGCAGTCCACAGGGGTATCAGCCCCAGCATTTT
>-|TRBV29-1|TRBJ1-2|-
CSADAGTGYGYTF
TGCAGCGCCGATGCCGGGACGGGGTATGGCTACACCTTC
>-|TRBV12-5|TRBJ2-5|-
CASGLSTEYQETQYF
TGTGCTAGTGGTTTGTCGACAGAGTACCAAGAGACCCAGTACTTC
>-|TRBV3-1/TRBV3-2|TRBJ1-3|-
CASSNGWGSSGNTIYF
TGTGCCAGCAGCAACGGATGGGGAAGCTCTGGAAACACCATATATTTT
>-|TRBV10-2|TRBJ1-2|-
CASSEQGRSYGYTF
TGCGCCAGCAGTGAGCAGGGCCGGAGCTATGGCTACACCTTC
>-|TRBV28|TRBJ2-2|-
CASSFQKGGWHTGELFF
TGTGCCAGCAGTTTTCAAAAGGGGGGCTGGCACACCGGGGAGCTGTTTTTT
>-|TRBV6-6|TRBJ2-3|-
CASSRRSAVGGTDTQYF
TGTGCCAGCAGTCGCCGTTCGGCGGTGGGTGGCACAGATACGCAGTATTTT
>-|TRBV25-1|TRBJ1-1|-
CASSENTEAFF
TGTGCCAGCAGTGAAAACACTGAAGCTTTCTTT
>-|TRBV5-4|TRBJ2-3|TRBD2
CASSQGLAGERGTQYF
TGTGCCAGCAGCCAGGGACTAGCGGGGGAGAGAGGTACGCAGTATTTT
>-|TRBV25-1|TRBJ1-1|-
CASSEAGGSTEAFF
TGTGCCAGCAGTGAAGCGGGGGGGAGCACTGAAGCTTTCTTT
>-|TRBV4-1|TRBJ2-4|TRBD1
CASSHHGTGKNIQYF
TGCGCCAGCAGCCATCACGGGACAGGGAAAAACATTCAGTACTTC
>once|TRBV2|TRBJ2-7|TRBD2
CAISGLAERSYEQYF
TGTGCCATAAGTGGACTAGCGGAGAGGTCCTACGAGCAGTACTTC